The T cell receptor (beta chain) under discussion was sequenced for a study of OX40 agonist ivuxolimab in advanced cancers. Across the study: Partial responses were seen in three patients, one with hepatocellular carcinoma and two with cutaneous melanoma.

The protocol was immunoSEQ multiplex PCR, while the TCRdb copy is restricted to in-frame clones and leaves out a portion. Here the sample spans tens of thousands of clones, more than 75% being singletons. Findings of the study overall: Clonal expansion among partial responders at 0.1-3.0 mg/kg ranked near the lowest. On average, CD8+ T cells had more expanded clones than CD4+.

Turning to this clone: Its antigen is unidentified.

Trimming shortened V by 1 base and J by 8 bases, and 15 bases separated the two germline ends. Germline lookup yields CDR1 LGHNA and CDR2 YNFKEQ. The CDR3 sequence is 15 residues long. The chain is built from TRBV4-2 and TRBJ1-5, with TRBD1 as a possible D gene (5 bases). This clonotype was obtained from an adult with an advanced solid tumor such as melanoma, head and neck, liver or kidney cancer. Sample: CD4+ or CD8+ T cells sorted from blood, taken in a trial of the OX40 agonist ivuxolimab. In DNA, the CDR3 is TGTGCCAGCAGCCAAGGGCAACTGGGGGGGGAGCCCCAGCATTTT. It translates to CASSQGQLGGEPQHF.